This T cell receptor beta chain was observed in a study of memory CD4+ T cells and cytomegalovirus serostatus. The study's findings and limits: The CMV-associated TCR signature appears largely within the CD4+ memory repertoire.

Germline values: CDR1 SGDLS, CDR2 YYNGEE. Trimming took 6 bases from V and 1 from J, leaving 17 bases between them. CDR3 length: 17 amino acids. Only in-frame clones appear in the TCRdb table, and some are missing; sequencing was by immunoSEQ multiplex PCR. The data contain approximately 88,000 clones, over 70% of them singletons. For this clone: Its cognate antigen is unknown.

Single viable CD3+CD4+CD8-CD45RO+ cells were sorted as the memory CD4+ T cells. CMV serostatus came from serum IgG against pp150, pp28, p38, p52. The chain uses TRBV9 and TRBJ2-6; D is uncertain. The sequence was collected from an adult in good health and CMV-seropositive. Sequenced: memory CD4+ T cells from blood. The CDR3 region is CASTETNTASGANVLTF. The CDR3 DNA is TGTGCCAGCACCGAAACCAACACCGCTTCTGGGGCCAACGTCCTGACTTTC.